Below are 15 T cell receptor beta chains sequenced from a single sample in a study of blood T cell repertoires in COVID-19. Generated by immunoSEQ multiplex PCR, the TCRdb table keeps only in-frame clones and is missing some. Among around 120,000 clones listed, over 80% were seen once. Sequences were obtained from peripheral blood. The receptors originated from a woman in her 70s with acute or convalescent COVID-19.

The rearrangement uses TRBV29-1 and TRBJ1-1; no reliable D call. Trimming pared 7 bases from V and 0 bases from J, leaving 15 bases between. The CDR3 has 14 residues. Germline CDR1 SQVTM, CDR2 ANQGSEA. The chain's CDR3 is CSACRDSMNTEAFF. The DNA for the CDR3 is TGCAGCGCGTGTCGGGATTCAATGAACACTGAAGCTTTCTTT. Supplemented by reference TRBV29-1 and TRBJ1-1, the full variable domain reads SAVISQKPSRDICQRGTSLTIQCQVDSQVTMMFWYRQQPGQSLTLIATANQGSEATYESGFVIDKFPISRPNLTFSTLTVSNMSPEDSSIYLCSACRDSMNTEAFFGQGTRLTVV.

The chain carries TRBV6-5 and TRBJ1-2; D is possibly TRBD1 (6 bases). The CDR3 contains 14 residues. The V end lost 6 bases, the J end lost 0 bases, and 11 bases lay between the germline ends. Germline CDR1 and CDR2: MNHEY and SVGAGI. CDR3 coding DNA: TGTGCCAGCAGCTCCTGGGGGCCTAACTATGGCTACACCTTC. It specifies CASSSWGPNYGYTF.

The chain couples TRBV10-3 to TRBJ1-2; 7 bases match TRBD1. CDR3 length: 14 residues. With 3 bases clipped from V and 2 bases from J, the junction kept 3 bases outside the gene matches. Germline CDR1 and CDR2: ENHRY and SYGVKD. CDR3 amino acids: CAISDHRGNYGYTF. Here the CDR3 DNA reads TGTGCCATCAGTGATCACAGGGGAAACTATGGCTACACCTTC.

The CDR3 DNA is TGTGCCAGCACGGAGGCGGGGGCCAGCACAGATACGCAGTATTTT. Its translation: CASTEAGASTDTQYF. The chain recombines TRBV6-5 with TRBJ2-3, with a tentative D call TRBD2 (7 bases). In germline, CDR1 is MNHEY, CDR2 SVGAGI. V was shortened by 7 bases and J by 0 bases, with 14 bases between the two germline ends. The length of the CDR3 is 15 residues.

This clone was picked up a small number of times. CDR3: CSVEQGDGQPQHF. CDR3 nucleotide sequence: TGCAGCGTTGAACAAGGGGATGGTCAGCCCCAGCATTTT. The chain carries TRBV29-1 and TRBJ1-5, with D perhaps matching TRBD1 (5 bases). V gave up 2 bases and J gave up 6 bases, with 11 bases separating them. The CDR3 spans 13 residues. Germline loops: CDR1 SQVTM, CDR2 ANQGSEA. The full variable domain, completed using reference TRBV29-1 and TRBJ1-5, is SAVISQKPSRDICQRGTSLTIQCQVDSQVTMMFWYRQQPGQSLTLIATANQGSEATYESGFVIDKFPISRPNLTFSTLTVSNMSPEDSSIYLCSVEQGDGQPQHFGDGTRLSIL.

The chain couples TRBV5-1 to TRBJ2-5, with 8 bases aligning to TRBD1. Losses at the gene ends were 3 bases for V and 5 bases for J; bases not matched to a gene: 12. The CDR3 extends over 16 amino acids. The germline gives CDR1 SGHRS, CDR2 YFSETQ. CDR3 sequence: CASSSNRPGGSETQYF. The CDR3 DNA follows: TGCGCCAGCAGCTCCAACCGACCAGGGGGCTCGGAGACCCAGTACTTC.

This rearrangement joins TRBV5-6 to TRBJ1-5; D gene ambiguous. The CDR3 sequence is 15 residues long. CDR1 and CDR2 from the germline V gene are SGHDT and YYEEEE. V was cut by 0 bases and J by 2 bases, with 9 bases left in between. The chain's CDR3 is CASSLAGPGNQPQHF. As DNA, the CDR3 is TGTGCCAGCAGCTTGGCAGGCCCTGGCAATCAGCCCCAGCATTTT.

The chain has TRBV4-1 and TRBJ2-2, with 9 bases aligning to TRBD1. This CDR3 is built from 16 residues. The V and J ends lost 2 bases and 7 bases, in that order; junction bases with no gene match: 8. CDR1 is MGHRA, CDR2 YSYEKL, per germline. CDR3 residues: CASSQPPGQGNGELFF. In DNA form, the CDR3 reads TGCGCCAGCAGCCAACCGCCCGGACAGGGGAACGGGGAGCTGTTTTTT.

The chain employs TRBV7-3 and TRBJ1-2, with a tentative D call TRBD1 (5 bases). The CDR3 runs 14 residues. Germline loops: CDR1 SGHTA, CDR2 FQGTGA. V lost 1 base to trimming and J lost 8 bases, with 14 bases between them. CDR3 protein: CASSLNAAGLGYTF. DNA for the CDR3: TGTGCCAGCAGCTTAAATGCGGCAGGGCTCGGCTACACCTTC.

The chain employs TRBV21-1 and TRBJ1-2. TRBV21-1 is recorded as a pseudogene. The CDR3 covers 13 residues. CDR3 nucleotides: TGTGCCAGCAGCAAAGGCTGTCTTGAGGGCTACACCTTC. Translated, it gives CASSKGCLEGYTF.

The V call is TRBV4-1, the J call TRBJ2-7; 8 nucleotides agree with TRBD1. The V segment lost 2 bases and the J segment 2 bases; nucleotides outside the gene matches: 11. The CDR3 runs 17 residues. Germline values: CDR1 MGHRA, CDR2 YSYEKL. CDR3 in amino acids: CASSQNLRGTGAYEQYF. The CDR3 DNA reads as TGCGCCAGCAGCCAAAACCTTCGAGGGACAGGCGCCTACGAGCAGTACTTC.

The chain's CDR3 is CASSYSGTGKSYGYTF. CDR3 nucleotide sequence: TGTGCCAGCAGTTACTCGGGGACAGGGAAGAGCTATGGCTACACCTTC. The chain couples TRBV6-6 to TRBJ1-2; 9 bases agree with TRBD1. This CDR3 is 16 amino acids long. Germline lookup yields CDR1 MNHNY and CDR2 SVGAGI (reference sequence). V gave up 0 bases and J gave up 4 bases; unmatched junction bases: 6.

The rearrangement links TRBV6-5 to TRBJ2-3; the match to TRBD2 covers 11 bases. The CDR3 totals 14 residues. V shed 0 bases, J shed 7 bases, and the junction held 0 bases outside the gene matches. Germline V CDR1 and CDR2: MNHEY, SVGAGI. The CDR3 reads CASSYSTSGNTQYF. CDR3 nucleotides: TGTGCCAGCAGTTACTCGACTAGCGGGAATACGCAGTATTTT.

V and J are TRBV6-1 and TRBJ2-5, with 9 nucleotides matching TRBD2. The CDR3 loop spans 18 amino acids. Germline V lookup: CDR1 MNHNS, CDR2 SASEGT. The ends lost 8 bases at V and 5 bases at J; junction bases unmatched: 21. The CDR3 DNA is TGTGCCAGCCGTGTCACAGAAGCGGGGGGTGTCCCGCGGGAGACCCAGTACTTC. Translating gives CASRVTEAGGVPRETQYF.

The chain carries TRBV6-6 and TRBJ2-1, with D possibly being TRBD2 (5 bases). The germline V gene has CDR1 MNHNY and CDR2 SVGAGI (reference sequence). This CDR3 is 13 amino acids long. V was shortened by 5 bases and J by 8 bases, with 13 bases between the two germline ends. The CDR3 loop is CASSQLGRDEQFF. The DNA for the CDR3 is TGTGCCAGCAGTCAACTAGGTCGCGATGAGCAGTTCTTC.